What follows are 8 T cell receptor beta chains derived from one specimen sequenced in a study of blood T cell repertoires in COVID-19. Some clones are missing from TCRdb's copy, which holds only in-frame ones; the method was immunoSEQ multiplex PCR. The profile shows a few hundred thousand clones, around 89% of them singletons. The sequenced sample consisted of PBMCs or T cells enriched from blood (not recorded which). Every receptor here comes from a man aged 40-49 years who had recovered from COVID-19.

This clone was seen just once. The V and J genes are TRBV7-8 and TRBJ1-3; D remains ambiguous. The CDR3 has 16 amino acids. Germline V lookup: CDR1 SGHVS, CDR2 FQNEAQ. V shed 4 bases and J shed 2 bases, with 15 bases lying between them. The CDR3 DNA follows: TGTGCCAGCAGCTCTTTGCTCGGGATTGCTGGAAACACCATATATTTT. Its translation: CASSSLLGIAGNTIYF.

The chain recombines TRBV10-2 with TRBJ1-6, with D possibly matching TRBD1 (6 bases). Germline CDR1 is WSHSY and CDR2 is SAAADI. The CDR3 is 14 residues long. V was cut by 2 bases and J by 8 bases, with 10 bases left in between. As DNA, the CDR3 is TGCGCCAGCAGTGAGAAAGGGGGGGATTCACCCCTCCACTTT. As protein: CASSEKGGDSPLHF.

The CDR3 coding sequence is TGTGCCAGCACCCTCCAGGGACAGGGAACTGAAGCTTTCTTT. Protein: CASTLQGQGTEAFF. The chain combines TRBV11-2 with TRBJ1-1; TRBD1 aligns across 9 bases. CDR3 length: 14 residues. Looked up from germline, CDR1 is SGHAT and CDR2 is FQNNGV. V trimming: 7 bases; J trimming: 5 bases; junction bases outside the gene matches: 8.

V is TRBV28 and J is TRBJ2-2, with TRBD1 as a possible D gene (6 bases). V lost 5 bases to trimming and J lost 4 bases, with 14 bases between them. Germline V gene data show CDR1 as MDHEN and CDR2 as SYDVKM. There are 15 residues in the CDR3. The CDR3 nucleotides are TGTGCCAGCAGTCAGGACAGTAGGTCCACCGGGGAGCTGTTTTTT. Its translation: CASSQDSRSTGELFF.

This clone was seen only a few times. The rearrangement links TRBV5-6 to TRBJ2-1, with TRBD2 identical over 9 bases. Per germline, CDR1 SGHDT and CDR2 YYEEEE. The ends lost 0 bases at V and 10 bases at J; junction bases unmatched: 11. The CDR3 runs to 16 residues. CDR3 in DNA: TGTGCCAGCAGCTTGGCCGGGGGACTAGCTGGGCGGGAGCAGTTCTTC. It specifies CASSLAGGLAGREQFF.

The chain uses TRBV27 and TRBJ2-1; 7 bases map to TRBD2. The junction had 4 bases not matched to a gene; V was cut back by 2 bases and J by 6 bases. CDR3 length equals 14 residues. Germline-derived CDR1 and CDR2 are MNHEY and SMNVEV (reference sequence). CDR3 sequence: CASSLGLVGNEQFF. Here the CDR3 DNA reads TGTGCCAGCAGTTTAGGACTAGTTGGCAATGAGCAGTTCTTC.

V gene TRBV5-8 combines with J gene TRBJ2-5; 7 nucleotides align to TRBD1. CDR3 length: 13 residues. CDR1 SGHTS and CDR2 YDEGEE come from the germline V gene. Trimming at V came to 7 bases and at J to 4 bases, leaving 7 bases not matched to a gene. The CDR3 here is CASGYRGLETQYF. CDR3 sequence (DNA): TGTGCCAGCGGGTATAGGGGGCTAGAGACCCAGTACTTC.

The chain joins TRBV7-9 to TRBJ1-2; 10 bases are a match to TRBD1. The CDR3 runs to 16 residues. The V segment lost 5 bases and the J segment 0 bases; nucleotides outside the gene matches: 6. Germline V gene data show CDR1 as SEHNR and CDR2 as FQNEAQ (reference sequence). The CDR3 region is CASSGTGATSNYGYTF. The CDR3 DNA follows: TGTGCCAGCAGCGGGACAGGGGCTACCTCTAACTATGGCTACACCTTC. The full variable domain, in which reference TRBV7-9 and TRBJ1-2 provide the parts outside the CDR3, is DTGVSQNPRHKITKRGQNVTFRCDPISEHNRLYWYRQTLGQGPEFLTYFQNEAQLEKSRLLSDRFSAERPKGSFSTLEIQRTEQGDSAMYLCASSGTGATSNYGYTFGSGTRLTVV.